Below, 27 T cell receptor beta chains from the same sample are listed, as sequenced in a study of beta chain features in type 1 diabetes. All of the isolated RNA was reverse transcribed, so expressed TCRB transcripts were sequenced. Profiled with immunoSEQ multiplex PCR; TCRdb holds only in-frame clones, not every one. The table lists about 900,000 clones, roughly 17% of them singletons, with about 0.02% in the top ten. Source material: naive CD4+ T cells from blood. The receptors derive from a woman between 18 and 30 years old in good health.

The genes are TRBV5-1 and TRBJ2-1, with 12 positions matching TRBD2. The length of the CDR3 is 16 residues. The germline V gene encodes CDR1 SGHRS and CDR2 YFSETQ. V was clipped by 4 bases and J by 6 bases; unmatched bases: 8. CDR3 region: CASSPPGLAGPNEQFF. CDR3 DNA: TGCGCCAGCAGCCCCCCCGGACTAGCGGGACCCAATGAGCAGTTCTTC.

This chain uses TRBV5-6 with TRBJ1-1; 10 nucleotides align to TRBD1. The CDR3 loop spans 17 amino acids. Germline CDR1 SGHDT, CDR2 YYEEEE. The junction had 12 bases not matched to a gene; V was cut back by 4 bases and J by 3 bases. The CDR3 is CASSADRGFSGDTEAFF. The CDR3 DNA follows: TGTGCCAGCAGCGCGGACAGGGGGTTTAGTGGTGACACTGAAGCTTTCTTT. Filled out from reference TRBV5-6 and TRBJ1-1, the complete variable domain reads DAGVTQSPTHLIKTRGQQVTLRCSPKSGHDTVSWYQQALGQGPQFIFQYYEEEERQRGNFPDRFSGHQFPNYSSELNVNALLLGDSALYLCASSADRGFSGDTEAFFGQGTRLTVV.

J is TRBJ2-1 and V is TRBV6-6; a weak D match, TRBD2 (5 bases). Looked up from germline, CDR1 is MNHNY and CDR2 is SVGAGI (reference sequence). The CDR3 runs to 12 residues. Trimming cost V 5 bases and J 8 bases, with 10 bases left between them. CDR3 sequence reads: CASSPLVHEQFF. The DNA of the CDR3 is TGTGCCAGCAGTCCACTAGTCCATGAGCAGTTCTTC.

The rearrangement joins TRBV10-2 to TRBJ2-1; 7 bases align to TRBD2. This CDR3 has 16 amino acids. Unmatched junction bases numbered 10, after V lost 4 bases and J lost 4 bases. The germline V gene encodes CDR1 WSHSY and CDR2 SAAADI. CDR3 bases: TGCGCCAGCAGTGCTGGGAGGGGAAAAAGATACAATGAGCAGTTCTTC. Amino acids: CASSAGRGKRYNEQFF.

A remark on this clone: A much bigger clone sits one base away, suggesting this may be a read error. The chain links TRBV27 to TRBJ2-7; D gene ambiguous. V gave up 2 bases and J gave up 5 bases, with 4 bases separating them. The germline V gene encodes CDR1 MNHEY and CDR2 SMNVEV (reference sequence). CDR3 length equals 11 residues. In DNA, the CDR3 is TGTGCCAGCAGTTTAGGGAACGAGCAGTACTTC. It translates to CASSLGNEQYF.

The chain is built from TRBV5-1 and TRBJ2-7; 16 nucleotides agree with TRBD2. V trimming: 3 bases; J trimming: 7 bases; junction bases outside the gene matches: 1. Germline V gene data show CDR1 as SGHRS and CDR2 as YFSETQ. The CDR3 sequence is 14 residues long. The CDR3 loop reads CASSSGLAGGEQYF. The CDR3 nucleotides read TGCGCCAGCAGCTCGGGACTAGCGGGAGGGGAGCAGTACTTC.

The gene calls are TRBV4-2 and TRBJ2-3; D is possibly TRBD2 (5 bases). The V end lost 5 bases, the J end lost 10 bases, and 16 bases lay between the germline ends. CDR3 length: 13 amino acids. Germline V gene lookup returns CDR1 LGHNA and CDR2 YNFKEQ. In DNA, the CDR3 is TGTGCCAGCAGCTTGGCGGTGAGGGAAGCGCAGTATTTT. Translated, it gives CASSLAVREAQYF.

A few counts support this clone. The chain is built from TRBV7-6 and TRBJ2-6; D gene uncertain. The germline gives CDR1 SGHVS, CDR2 FNYEAQ. With 4 bases removed from V and 1 base from J, the gap between germline ends came to 11 bases. CDR3 length equals 16 residues. In DNA form, the CDR3 reads TGTGCCAGCAGCTACGAAAGGCCATCTGGGGCCAACGTCCTGACTTTC. It codes for CASSYERPSGANVLTF.

This clone was picked up a small number of times. This chain joins TRBV7-3 and TRBJ2-2; TRBD1 aligns across 7 bases. Germline loops: CDR1 SGHTA, CDR2 FQGTGA. V was clipped by 5 bases and J by 5 bases; unmatched bases: 8. CDR3 length: 15 amino acids. The chain's CDR3 is CASSPDRDRTGELFF. The CDR3 DNA reads TGTGCCAGCAGCCCCGACAGGGATAGGACCGGGGAGCTGTTTTTT.

This clone was counted a few times. The chain uses TRBV5-6 and TRBJ2-2; TRBD1 aligns across 7 bases. From germline, CDR1 is SGHDT and CDR2 YYEEEE. V lost 10 bases, J lost 0 bases, and 9 bases stayed unmatched. This CDR3 region has 15 residues. DNA of the CDR3: TGTGCCTACAGTTACGGGACAGCGAACACCGGGGAGCTGTTTTTT. Protein product: CAYSYGTANTGELFF.

DNA for the CDR3: TGTGCCAGCAGTGATTCAGAGGGCCATAAAGTTCAAGAGACCCAGTACTTC. This encodes CASSDSEGHKVQETQYF. The chain carries TRBV6-1 and TRBJ2-5; tentative D call: TRBD2 (5 bases). Looked up from germline, CDR1 is MNHNS and CDR2 is SASEGT. The V and J ends lost 3 bases and 2 bases respectively, with 19 bases between them. The length of the CDR3 is 17 residues.

This clone was counted between two and nine times. The chain uses TRBV7-9 and TRBJ1-2, with D possibly matching TRBD1 (5 bases). Trimming pared 2 bases from V and 8 bases from J, leaving 9 bases between. Germline CDR1 is SEHNR and CDR2 is FQNEAQ (reference sequence). The CDR3 has 12 amino acids. This chain's CDR3 is CASSLQGGGYTF. The DNA of the CDR3 is TGTGCCAGCAGCTTACAGGGTGGCGGCTACACCTTC.

CDR3 bases: TGTGCCAGCTCACCATATCCTGGGGCGGGAGCTTCCAATGAGCAGTTCTTC. Translation gives CASSPYPGAGASNEQFF. This chain connects TRBV18 to TRBJ2-1, with 7 bases aligning to TRBD2. The V segment lost 2 bases and the J segment 6 bases; nucleotides outside the gene matches: 13. CDR3 length: 17 residues. The V gene's germline CDR1 is KGHSH and CDR2 LQKENI.

The chain links TRBV19 to TRBJ1-5; 10 bases map to TRBD1. Germline lookup yields CDR1 LNHDA and CDR2 SQIVND (reference sequence). This CDR3 has 18 residues. V lost 1 base and J lost 4; bases outside the gene matches: 10. The CDR3 spells CASSIGLNDRGRNQPQHF. The CDR3 DNA follows: TGTGCCAGTAGTATAGGGTTAAATGACAGGGGGCGGAATCAGCCCCAGCATTTT.

This clone was seen a few times. The chain carries TRBV7-8 and TRBJ2-1; D possibly corresponds to TRBD2 (5 bases). The V and J ends lost 5 bases and 7 bases respectively, with 12 bases between them. The CDR3 loop spans 13 amino acids. CDR1 and CDR2 from the germline V gene are SGHVS and FQNEAQ. CDR3 residues: CASSRSGENEQFF. In DNA, the CDR3 is TGTGCCAGCAGCCGTAGTGGGGAGAATGAGCAGTTCTTC. Supplemented by reference TRBV7-8 and TRBJ2-1, the full variable domain reads GAGVSQSPRYKVAKRGQDVALRCDPISGHVSLFWYQQALGQGPEFLTYFQNEAQLDKSGLPSDRFFAERPEGSVSTLKIQRTQQEDSAVYLCASSRSGENEQFFGPGTRLTVL.

The chain couples TRBV6-5 to TRBJ2-1, with a weak D call TRBD2 (6 bases). The germline CDR1 and CDR2 sequences are MNHEY and SVGAGI. This CDR3 has 15 amino acids. Trimming removed 0 bases at V and 4 bases at J, with 10 bases between. The DNA for the CDR3 is TGTGCCAGCAGTTACTCTGGAGGGGCTTACAATGAGCAGTTCTTC. This translates into CASSYSGGAYNEQFF.

This clone occurred a few times. This chain connects TRBV5-4 to TRBJ1-1; TRBD1 might be the D (6 bases). Germline V lookup: CDR1 SGHNT, CDR2 YYREEE (reference sequence). The CDR3 sequence is 15 residues long. V was pared by 3 bases and J by 4 bases, with 16 bases between. DNA of the CDR3: TGTGCCAGCAGCTCTAGGGGGGGTCATGGCACTGAAGCTTTCTTT. Protein: CASSSRGGHGTEAFF.

The CDR3 loop is CATSRGLGEERTEAFF. The CDR3 bases are TGTGCCACCAGCAGGGGTTTGGGGGAAGAGAGAACTGAAGCTTTCTTT. This chain links TRBV15 with TRBJ1-1; D possibly corresponds to TRBD1 (5 bases). The germline V and J ends were trimmed by 3 bases and 5 bases, with 19 bases remaining between them. Germline CDR1 reads LNHNV; CDR2 reads YYDKDF (reference sequence). This CDR3 contains 16 residues.

The chain carries TRBV14 and TRBJ1-4, with 7 positions matching TRBD1. The CDR3 length is 15 residues. Trimming cost V 1 base and J 3 bases; bases outside gene matches: 2. Germline CDR1 SGHDN, CDR2 FVKESK. The DNA of the CDR3 is TGTGCCAGCAGCCAAGGGACAGGTGCTAATGAAAAACTGTTTTTT. Amino acid sequence: CASSQGTGANEKLFF.

This rearrangement joins TRBV7-9 to TRBJ2-1, with D unclear. The ends were cut back, 7 bases at V and 3 bases at J, with 19 bases in the middle. CDR1 is SEHNR, CDR2 FQNEAQ, per germline (reference sequence). There are 16 residues in the CDR3. The CDR3 sequence: CASTRRDTRLYNEQFF. CDR3 sequence (DNA): TGTGCCAGCACCCGACGAGACACCAGGCTCTACAATGAGCAGTTCTTC.

CDR3 coding DNA: TGTGCCAGCAGCGCAGGACTAGCGGTGTACAATGAGCAGTTCTTC. Protein sequence: CASSAGLAVYNEQFF. The gene calls are TRBV11-2 and TRBJ2-1, with 10 bases that match TRBD2. Trimming took 5 bases from V and 4 from J; bases not matched to a gene: 5. Germline CDR1 reads SGHAT; CDR2 reads FQNNGV. There are 15 residues in the CDR3.

The chain is built from TRBV29-1 and TRBJ2-7, with 10 bases fitting TRBD2. The CDR3 contains 13 residues. Trimming removed 5 bases from V and 2 bases from J; junction bases left unmatched: 3. Looked up from germline, CDR1 is SQVTM and CDR2 is ANQGSEA. CDR3 DNA: TGCAGCGTTCTCAGCGGGAGGGCCTACGAGCAGTACTTC. It is translated as CSVLSGRAYEQYF.

V and J are TRBV29-1 and TRBJ2-3; D may be TRBD1 (6 bases). V lost 6 bases and J lost 6, with 13 bases in between. The CDR3 runs 12 residues. Germline CDR1 reads SQVTM; CDR2 reads ANQGSEA. As DNA, the CDR3 is TGCAGCGTAAACAGGGTTTGGGATACGCAGTATTTT. Translating it yields CSVNRVWDTQYF.

This clone has a handful of counts. This CDR3 is also generated by other DNA sequences in the sample. CDR3 bases: TGTGCCAGCAGCCCCAATTACAATGAGCAGTTCTTC. Protein product: CASSPNYNEQFF. V and J are TRBV7-2 and TRBJ2-1, with D unclear. Germline lookup yields CDR1 SGHTA and CDR2 FQGNSA. The germline V and J ends were trimmed by 5 bases and 4 bases, with 6 bases remaining between them. The CDR3 covers 12 residues.

The V gene is TRBV11-2, the J gene TRBJ2-4; TRBD2 is a possible D gene (6 bases). The V end was cut by 5 bases, the J end by 9 bases, with 14 bases between. Per the germline V gene, CDR1 is SGHAT and CDR2 is FQNNGV. The CDR3 runs 13 residues. The CDR3 is CASSQAGGRIQYF. The CDR3 coding sequence is TGTGCCAGCAGCCAAGCTGGAGGGCGCATTCAGTACTTC.

Comment on this clone: The same CDR3 arises from other DNA sequences in this sample as well. This chain links TRBV18 with TRBJ2-3; the D gene is possibly TRBD1 (6 bases). Between the trimmed V and J ends, which lost 3 bases and 0 bases, there was a span of 10 bases. The germline gives CDR1 KGHSH, CDR2 LQKENI. The CDR3 has 15 residues. The CDR3 reads CASSPRTDSTDTQYF. As DNA, the CDR3 is TGTGCCAGCTCACCCAGGACAGACAGCACAGATACGCAGTATTTT.

This clone was detected only a few times. The chain combines TRBV10-3 with TRBJ2-1, with D hard to call. V was trimmed by 2 bases and J by 4 bases, leaving 9 bases between them. CDR3 length: 14 residues. Germline assignment: CDR1 ENHRY and CDR2 SYGVKD. The CDR3 region is CAISEEVSYNEQFF. CDR3 sequence (DNA): TGTGCCATCAGTGAGGAGGTGTCATACAATGAGCAGTTCTTC.